What follows are 23 T cell receptor beta chains derived from one specimen sequenced in a study of blood T cell repertoires in COVID-19. Profiled with immunoSEQ multiplex PCR; TCRdb holds only in-frame clones, not every one. The sample contains some 39,000 clones, around 80% of which appear only once. What was sequenced was peripheral blood. The receptors stem from an elderly man with acute or convalescent COVID-19.

This clone turned up a few times. The chain carries TRBV9 and TRBJ2-1, with a tentative D call TRBD1 (6 bases). The V gene lost 3 bases and the J gene lost 0 bases, with 13 bases spanning the gap. The CDR3 loop spans 16 amino acids. The germline CDR1 and CDR2 sequences are SGDLS and YYNGEE. CDR3 region: CASSAEGHSSYNEQFF. CDR3 DNA sequence: TGTGCCAGCAGCGCCGAGGGACACAGCTCCTACAATGAGCAGTTCTTC.

V usage is TRBV4-1 and J usage is TRBJ2-1; the D is unclear. The germline V gene has CDR1 MGHRA and CDR2 YSYEKL. V was pared by 6 bases and J by 0 bases, with 9 bases between. The CDR3 consists of 14 residues. CDR3: CASRTGNSYNEQFF. CDR3 nucleotide sequence: TGCGCCAGCAGAACGGGTAACTCCTACAATGAGCAGTTCTTC.

In this sample, this clone turned up a few times. The rearrangement joins TRBV29-1 to TRBJ1-2; 7 nucleotides align to TRBD1. Germline V gene sequence: CDR1 SQVTM, CDR2 ANQGSEA. V trimming: 0 bases; J trimming: 2 bases; junction bases outside the gene matches: 6. This CDR3 spans 15 amino acids. CDR3 protein: CSVEDTGVRNYGYTF. In nucleotides, the CDR3 is TGCAGCGTTGAAGATACAGGGGTACGCAACTATGGCTACACCTTC.

The gene calls are TRBV27 and TRBJ2-5, with 8 bases fitting TRBD1. Looked up from germline, CDR1 is MNHEY and CDR2 is SMNVEV (reference sequence). The trim removed 6 bases at V and 4 bases at J, leaving 7 bases unmatched. This CDR3 has 14 amino acids. As DNA, the CDR3 is TGTGCCAGCAGGCCAGGGGGCCGGGGAGAGACCCAGTACTTC. Its translation is CASRPGGRGETQYF.

The chain has TRBV18 and TRBJ1-6, with TRBD1 matching over 8 bases. Germline loops: CDR1 KGHSH, CDR2 LQKENI. CDR3 length: 15 residues. V shed 3 bases and J 9 bases; nucleotides not matched to a gene: 7. The CDR3 spells CASSPPGQVASPLHF. CDR3 DNA sequence: TGTGCCAGCTCACCGCCGGGACAGGTAGCTTCACCCCTCCACTTT.

The chain is built from TRBV10-3 and TRBJ1-1; possibly TRBD1 for D (5 bases). V lost 9 bases and J 1 base, leaving 12 bases between the germline ends. This CDR3 is built from 13 residues. Germline-derived CDR1 and CDR2 are ENHRY and SYGVKD. The CDR3 DNA reads TGTGCCATTCAGGAAGGGGCGAACACTGAAGCTTTCTTT. Translated, it gives CAIQEGANTEAFF.

The chain links TRBV3-1 (or the pseudogene TRBV3-2) to TRBJ2-3; possibly TRBD1 for D (6 bases). The CDR3 covers 18 residues. Germline assignment: CDR1 LGHDT and CDR2 YNNKEL (reference sequence). Trimming took off 0 bases at V and 2 bases at J, with 18 bases between the two ends. CDR3 sequence: CASSQDEGRGSSTDTQYF. CDR3 sequence (DNA): TGTGCCAGCAGCCAAGACGAAGGCAGGGGATCGTCCACAGATACGCAGTATTTT.

The CDR3 loop reads CSATTGFEAFF. The CDR3 nucleotides are TGCAGTGCTACGACAGGATTTGAAGCTTTCTTT. This chain joins TRBV20-1 and TRBJ1-1, with D possibly being TRBD1 (6 bases). The length of the CDR3 is 11 residues. Looked up from germline, CDR1 is DFQATT and CDR2 is SNEGSKA (reference sequence). The V and J ends lost 4 bases and 7 bases respectively, with 10 bases between them.

The chain carries TRBV5-4 and TRBJ1-4, with 10 bases lining up with TRBD1. J gave up 6 bases and V 7 bases, and 9 bases lay outside the gene matches. The length of the CDR3 is 15 residues. Germline lookup yields CDR1 SGHNT and CDR2 YYREEE (reference sequence). The CDR3 DNA is TGTGCCAGCTCCCCCCGAGGACAGGGGGATGAAAAACTGTTTTTT. It encodes CASSPRGQGDEKLFF.

The gene calls are TRBV6-5 and TRBJ2-3; 9 nucleotides match TRBD2. The CDR3 is 15 amino acids. Germline V gives CDR1 MNHEY, CDR2 SVGAGI. J was trimmed by 6 bases and V by 5 bases; bases with no gene match: 9. CDR3 in DNA: TGTGCCAGCAGTCTAGCGGGACTTGTCGGGGATACGCAGTATTTT. Translated, it gives CASSLAGLVGDTQYF.

Only a few counts were recorded for this clone. The V gene is TRBV5-5, the J gene TRBJ2-5; TRBD2 aligns across 10 bases. In germline, CDR1 is SGHKS, CDR2 YYEKEE (reference sequence). With V trimmed by 4 bases and J by 7 bases, 13 bases remained unmatched. The CDR3 is 16 residues long. In DNA, the CDR3 is TGTGCCAGCAGCCCTGAGTGGACTAGCGGCCGTGGGACCCAGTACTTC. This gives the protein CASSPEWTSGRGTQYF.

The genes are TRBV10-3 and TRBJ2-7, with TRBD2 matching 9 bases. Trimming took 3 bases from V and 2 from J; bases not matched to a gene: 2. CDR1 is ENHRY and CDR2 is SYGVKD in the germline V gene. The CDR3 covers 14 residues. The CDR3 nucleotides read TGTGCCATCAGTGACGCGGGAGGGCCCTACGAGCAGTACTTC. Encoded protein: CAISDAGGPYEQYF.

This chain connects TRBV5-6 to TRBJ1-5, with D perhaps TRBD1 (5 bases). Deletions cut 1 base from V and 0 bases from J, with 11 bases between. CDR1 and CDR2 (germline): SGHDT, YYEEEE. The CDR3 extends over 16 amino acids. CDR3 nucleotide sequence: TGTGCCAGCAGCTTGTGGGGGGGGACTAGCAATCAGCCCCAGCATTTT. The encoded protein is CASSLWGGTSNQPQHF. Drawing the rest from reference TRBV5-6 and TRBJ1-5, the complete variable domain is DAGVTQSPTHLIKTRGQQVTLRCSPKSGHDTVSWYQQALGQGPQFIFQYYEEEERQRGNFPDRFSGHQFPNYSSELNVNALLLGDSALYLCASSLWGGTSNQPQHFGDGTRLSIL.

The table lists this clone with a few counts. The chain has TRBV18 and TRBJ2-6; D is unclear. Per the germline V gene, CDR1 is KGHSH and CDR2 is LQKENI. The V and J ends lost 1 base and 1 base respectively, with 8 bases between them. This CDR3 has 16 residues. The CDR3 DNA reads as TGTGCCAGCTCACCACAATCCATTTCTGGGGCCAACGTCCTGACTTTC. Amino acid sequence: CASSPQSISGANVLTF. Complete variable domain (other parts from reference TRBV18 and TRBJ2-6): NAGVMQNPRHLVRRRGQEARLRCSPMKGHSHVYWYRQLPEEGLKFMVYLQKENIIDESGMPKERFSAEFPKEGPSILRIQQVVRGDSAAYFCASSPQSISGANVLTFGAGSRLTVL.

The chain is built from TRBV11-3 and TRBJ2-2, with a weak D call TRBD2 (6 bases). CDR1 is SGHNT and CDR2 is YENEEA in the germline V gene. V was cut by 4 bases and J by 7 bases, with 13 bases left in between. The CDR3 spans 14 residues. In DNA form, the CDR3 reads TGTGCCAGCAGCTCCACATACGGGAGCGGGGAGCTGTTTTTT. Translation: CASSSTYGSGELFF.

The chain couples TRBV6-5 to TRBJ1-1; TRBD1 agrees at 9 bases. The J segment lost 6 bases and the V segment lost 6 bases, leaving 5 bases of the junction unmatched. The CDR3 loop spans 13 amino acids. CDR1 is MNHEY, CDR2 SVGAGI, per germline. CDR3 sequence: CASRTGGVAEAFF. The CDR3 nucleotides read TGTGCCAGCAGGACAGGGGGAGTCGCTGAAGCTTTCTTT.

V gene TRBV18 combines with J gene TRBJ2-3; 10 bases match TRBD2. The V gene end was trimmed by 3 bases and the J gene end by 3 bases; junction bases not matched to a gene: 6. The CDR3 contains 16 residues. CDR1 KGHSH and CDR2 LQKENI come from the germline V gene. DNA of the CDR3: TGTGCCAGCTCACCGTCGGCTAGCGGGGGTACAGATACGCAGTATTTT. Protein product: CASSPSASGGTDTQYF.

The chain has TRBV12-1 and TRBJ2-1; no DNA check was done on the table's D call, TRBD2. TRBV12-1 is flagged as a pseudogene. The CDR3 extends over 12 amino acids. The CDR3 sequence is CASCPSGGEQFF. The CDR3 DNA reads TGTGCCAGCTGTCCTAGCGGGGGTGAGCAGTTCTTC.

This clone appeared a few times. The chain uses TRBV7-8 and TRBJ2-3; TRBD2 is a possible D gene (7 bases). The length of the CDR3 is 19 residues. Trimming shortened V by 2 bases and J by 4 bases, and 25 bases separated the two germline ends. Germline lookup yields CDR1 SGHVS and CDR2 FQNEAQ. The CDR3 region has the DNA TGTGCCAGCAGCTTATCCAGCGCGGGGGCCCTCCCAGGCGCAGATACGCAGTATTTT. It encodes CASSLSSAGALPGADTQYF.

The CDR3 sequence: CASSFPGSSGNTIYF. In DNA, the CDR3 is TGTGCCAGCAGTTTTCCCGGGAGCTCTGGAAACACCATATATTTT. The V gene is TRBV27, the J gene TRBJ1-3, with unresolved D. Germline V lookup: CDR1 MNHEY, CDR2 SMNVEV (reference sequence). This CDR3 comprises 15 residues. The V gene lost 3 bases and the J gene lost 0 bases, with 9 bases spanning the gap.

This clone was found a few times. This rearrangement joins TRBV7-9 to TRBJ1-3; D ambiguous. Germline CDR1 reads SEHNR; CDR2 reads FQNEAQ (reference sequence). Trimming shortened V by 5 bases and J by 5 bases, and 16 bases separated the two germline ends. This CDR3 is 15 amino acids long. The CDR3, as DNA: TGTGCCAGCAGCGCCGTGGGAGGGCGGAGAAACACCATATATTTT. Translated, it gives CASSAVGGRRNTIYF.

The rearrangement links TRBV5-1 to TRBJ2-5, with TRBD1 matching over 10 bases. This CDR3 comprises 14 residues. V was pared by 2 bases and J by 3 bases, with 1 base of the junction left unmatched. Germline V gene data show CDR1 as SGHRS and CDR2 as YFSETQ. DNA of the CDR3: TGCGCCAGCAGCTTCGGGACAGGGGAAGAGACCCAGTACTTC. Protein product: CASSFGTGEETQYF.

This clone was seen only a few times. The chain combines TRBV27 with TRBJ2-2; a possible D gene is TRBD1 (5 bases). This CDR3 contains 13 residues. The germline V and J ends were trimmed by 4 bases and 8 bases, with 11 bases remaining between them. Germline values: CDR1 MNHEY, CDR2 SMNVEV (reference sequence). This CDR3 is CASSSMGPGELFF. CDR3 DNA sequence: TGTGCCAGCAGTTCGATGGGGCCAGGGGAGCTGTTTTTT.